This T cell receptor beta chain was identified in a study of blood T cell repertoires in COVID-19. Study background: Donors in the United States, Italy and Spain gave samples during acute or convalescent COVID-19.

Germline CDR1 MNHEY, CDR2 SMNVEV (reference sequence). The V gene lost 3 bases and the J gene lost 4 bases, with 15 bases spanning the gap. The CDR3 is made up of 15 amino acids. Researchers sorted participants into cohorts using their self-reported clinical history. Recovery among Cohort 3 donors was established by two negative PCRs, clearance, or symptom resolution. Some clones are missing from TCRdb's copy, which holds only in-frame ones; the method was immunoSEQ multiplex PCR. Counted here are 250,000 or so clones, roughly 82% occurring once; the ten biggest clones make up around 1.9%. Comments on this clone: The sample carries other DNA sequences with the same CDR3.

This chain links TRBV27 with TRBJ1-1; no definite D call. The receptor comes from a woman in her forties or fifties who had recovered from COVID-19. The specimen was PBMCs or T cells enriched from blood (not recorded which). This CDR3 reads CASSFRGSGSTEAFF. The DNA of the CDR3 is TGTGCCAGCAGTTTCCGAGGGTCTGGAAGCACTGAAGCTTTCTTT.